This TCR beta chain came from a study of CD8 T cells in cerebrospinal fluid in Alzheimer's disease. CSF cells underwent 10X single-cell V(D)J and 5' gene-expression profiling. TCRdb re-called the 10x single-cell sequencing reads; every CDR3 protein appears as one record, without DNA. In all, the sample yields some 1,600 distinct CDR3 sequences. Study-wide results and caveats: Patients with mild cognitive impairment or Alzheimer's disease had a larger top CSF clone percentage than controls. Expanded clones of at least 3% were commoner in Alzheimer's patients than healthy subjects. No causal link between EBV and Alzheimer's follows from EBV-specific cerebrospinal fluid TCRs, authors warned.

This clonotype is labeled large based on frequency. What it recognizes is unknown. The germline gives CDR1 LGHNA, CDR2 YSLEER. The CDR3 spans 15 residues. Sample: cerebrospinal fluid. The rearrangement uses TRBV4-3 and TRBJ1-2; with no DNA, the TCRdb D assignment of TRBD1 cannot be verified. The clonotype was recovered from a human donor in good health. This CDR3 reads CASSPRGGLNYGYTF.